This passage covers 8 T cell receptor beta chains from one sample sequenced in a study of OX40 agonist ivuxolimab in advanced cancers. Libraries were prepared by immunoSEQ multiplex PCR; TCRdb keeps only in-frame clonotypes and omits some of them. Of tens of thousands of clones listed, 85% to 90% are singletons. This sample comprised CD4+ or CD8+ T cells sorted from blood, obtained in a trial of the OX40 agonist ivuxolimab. The receptors originated from an adult with an advanced solid tumor such as melanoma, head and neck, liver or kidney cancer.

The chain uses TRBV28 and TRBJ1-5; D uncertain. CDR3 length equals 13 residues. Germline V gene lookup returns CDR1 MDHEN and CDR2 SYDVKM. V lost 4 bases to trimming and J lost 6 bases, with 10 bases between them. The CDR3 spells CASSYSSRQPQHF. CDR3 nucleotide sequence: TGTGCCAGCAGTTACAGTTCGCGTCAGCCCCAGCATTTT. The whole variable domain, filled in from reference TRBV28 and TRBJ1-5, reads DVKVTQSSRYLVKRTGEKVFLECVQDMDHENMFWYRQDPGLGLRLIYFSYDVKMKEKGDIPEGYSVSREKKERFSLILESASTNQTSMYLCASSYSSRQPQHFGDGTRLSIL.

This chain links TRBV5-8 with TRBJ1-2; no firm D call. The ends were cut back, 0 bases at V and 2 bases at J, with 11 bases in the middle. Germline CDR1 SGHTS, CDR2 YDEGEE. This CDR3 comprises 15 residues. In DNA, the CDR3 is TGTGCCAGCAGCTTGGTTTCAGGAATCAACTATGGCTACACCTTC. Amino acids: CASSLVSGINYGYTF.

In this sample, this clone turned up once. The chain links TRBV7-9 to TRBJ2-7; the match to TRBD1 covers 10 bases. This CDR3 has 15 residues. Germline V CDR1 and CDR2: SEHNR, FQNEAQ (reference sequence). J lost 5 bases, V lost 5 bases, and 9 bases had no gene match. CDR3 protein: CASSPTGGAFHEQYF. The CDR3 DNA is TGTGCCAGCAGCCCGACAGGGGGCGCCTTCCACGAGCAGTACTTC.

The V call is TRBV4-2, the J call TRBJ2-7, with D perhaps TRBD1 (7 bases). Germline V gene lookup returns CDR1 LGHNA and CDR2 YNFKEQ. V was pared by 5 bases and J by 6 bases, with 11 bases between. The CDR3 length is 12 residues. The DNA for the CDR3 is TGTGCCAGCAGCTTGGAGGGGGCCGAGCAGTACTTC. This gives the protein CASSLEGAEQYF.

The rearrangement joins TRBV2 to TRBJ1-1; 9 positions match TRBD1. Germline V gene sequence: CDR1 SNHLY, CDR2 FYNNEI. J gave up 4 bases and V 1 base, and 4 bases lay outside the gene matches. This CDR3 is built from 15 residues. Here the CDR3 DNA reads TGTGCCAGCAGTGAAGGGGACAGGGAGAGCACTGAAGCTTTCTTT. This codes for CASSEGDRESTEAFF. Combining the CDR3 with reference TRBV2 and TRBJ1-1 gives the whole variable domain EPEVTQTPSHQVTQMGQEVILRCVPISNHLYFYWYRQILGQKVEFLVSFYNNEISEKSEIFDDQFSVERPDGSNFTLKIRSTKLEDSAMYFCASSEGDRESTEAFFGQGTRLTVV.

The sample holds one count of this clone. V is TRBV18 and J is TRBJ2-1; D might be TRBD2 (6 bases). Trimming removed 4 bases from V and 8 bases from J, with 21 bases in between. CDR1 and CDR2 (germline): KGHSH, LQKENI. This CDR3 has 16 amino acids. The CDR3: CASSQKRLEGVHEQFF. The CDR3 coding sequence is TGTGCCAGCTCACAGAAAAGACTAGAGGGTGTCCATGAGCAGTTCTTC.

This clone occurred a few times. This chain connects TRBV19 to TRBJ2-7; D gene ambiguous. The germline V gene encodes CDR1 LNHDA and CDR2 SQIVND (reference sequence). This CDR3 is 13 amino acids long. V lost 3 bases to trimming and J lost 0 bases, with 6 bases between them. The CDR3 DNA is TGTGCCAGTAGTATTGGCATCTCCTACGAGCAGTACTTC. This sequence encodes CASSIGISYEQYF. The full variable domain, with the rest looked up from reference TRBV19 and TRBJ2-7, is DGGITQSPKYLFRKEGQNVTLSCEQNLNHDAMYWYRQDPGQGLRLIYYSQIVNDFQKGDIAEGYSVSREKKESFPLTVTSAQKNPTAFYLCASSIGISYEQYFGPGTRLTVT.

The rearrangement links TRBV4-3 to TRBJ1-2, with TRBD1 identical over 7 bases. The J segment lost 5 bases and the V segment lost 0 bases, leaving 18 bases of the junction unmatched. The CDR3 consists of 19 residues. The germline CDR1 and CDR2 sequences are LGHNA and YSLEER. The CDR3 reads CASSQDMGTVSLNQYGYTF. DNA for the CDR3: TGCGCCAGCAGCCAAGATATGGGGACAGTATCGTTGAATCAGTATGGCTACACCTTC.